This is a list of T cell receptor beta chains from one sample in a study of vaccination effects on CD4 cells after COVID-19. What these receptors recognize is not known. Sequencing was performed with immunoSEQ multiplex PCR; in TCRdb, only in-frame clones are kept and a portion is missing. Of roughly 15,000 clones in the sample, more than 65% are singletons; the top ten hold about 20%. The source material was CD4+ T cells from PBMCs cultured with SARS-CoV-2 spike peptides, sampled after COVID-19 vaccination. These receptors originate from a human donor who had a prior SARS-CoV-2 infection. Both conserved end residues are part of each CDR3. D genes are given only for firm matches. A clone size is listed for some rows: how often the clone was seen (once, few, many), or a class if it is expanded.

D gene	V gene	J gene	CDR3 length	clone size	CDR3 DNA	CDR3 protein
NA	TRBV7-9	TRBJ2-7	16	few	TGTGCCAGCAGCTTACTCGGCGGGACCTCATACTACGAGCAGTACTTC	CASSLLGGTSYYEQYF
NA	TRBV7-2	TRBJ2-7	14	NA	TGTGCCAGCAGCTTTACAGCCCCCTCCTACGAGCAGTACTTC	CASSFTAPSYEQYF
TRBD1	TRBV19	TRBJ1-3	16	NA	TGTGCCAGTAGTATAGTTCAGGGGGCGGATGGAAACACCATATATTTT	CASSIVQGADGNTIYF
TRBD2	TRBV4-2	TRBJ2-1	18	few	TGTGCCAGCAGCCTCCGGGACTACCGTGACCCCTCCTACAATGAGCAGTTCTTC	CASSLRDYRDPSYNEQFF
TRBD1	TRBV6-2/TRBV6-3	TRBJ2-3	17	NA	TGTGCCAGCAGTTACCCTCCTAGGACAGGGGTTTCCGATACGCAGTATTTT	CASSYPPRTGVSDTQYF
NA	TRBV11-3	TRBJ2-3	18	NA	TGTGCCAGCAGCTTAGATCTGCCGGGACGCGGTTTCGGAGATACGCAGTATTTT	CASSLDLPGRGFGDTQYF
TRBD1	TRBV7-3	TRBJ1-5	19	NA	TGTGCCAGCAGCTTAAGACCCGGTTTTAAGGGGGCAGGGTGCCAGCCCCAGCATTTT	CASSLRPGFKGAGCQPQHF
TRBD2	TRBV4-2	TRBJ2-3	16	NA	TGTGCCAGCAGCCAAGAGAGCGGGAGGGCCACAGATACGCAGTATTTT	CASSQESGRATDTQYF
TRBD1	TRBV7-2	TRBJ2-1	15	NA	TGTGCCAGCAGCTTTGACAGGGGGCGGCACAATGAGCAGTTCTTC	CASSFDRGRHNEQFF
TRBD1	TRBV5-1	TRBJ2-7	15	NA	TGCGCCAGCAGCAGGGGCTCAGGGGGTAGCCACGAGCAGTACTTC	CASSRGSGGSHEQYF
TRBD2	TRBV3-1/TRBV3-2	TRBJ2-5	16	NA	TGTGCCAGCAGCCCAGTTAAGCGGGGGGGCGTAGAGACCCAGTACTTC	CASSPVKRGGVETQYF
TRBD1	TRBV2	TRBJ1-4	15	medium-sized	TGTGCCAGCAGTGAGAACAGGGGAACTAATGAAAAACTGTTTTTT	CASSENRGTNEKLFF
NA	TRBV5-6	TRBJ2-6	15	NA	TGTGCCAGCAGCTTGGGAGGGAATGGGGCCAACGTCCTGACTTTC	CASSLGGNGANVLTF
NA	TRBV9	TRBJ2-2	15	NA	TGTGCCAGCAGCCCCAACAGGGTAGCAGCCGGGGAGCTGTTTTTT	CASSPNRVAAGELFF
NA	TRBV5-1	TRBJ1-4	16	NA	TGCGCCAGCAGCTTGCAGGGGTCCTCAACTAATGAAAAACTGTTTTTT	CASSLQGSSTNEKLFF
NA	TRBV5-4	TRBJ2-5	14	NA	TGTGCCAGCAGCATGGGAGTTCAGGTAGAGACCCAGTACTTC	CASSMGVQVETQYF
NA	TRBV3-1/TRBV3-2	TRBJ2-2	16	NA	TGTGCCAGCAGCCACGAACGCGGAAAGGGTCCCGGGGAGCTGTTTTTT	CASSHERGKGPGELFF
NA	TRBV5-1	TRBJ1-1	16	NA	TGCGCCAGCAGTCTCAGACGGGGCAGCATGAACACTGAAGCTTTCTTT	CASSLRRGSMNTEAFF
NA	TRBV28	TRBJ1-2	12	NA	TGTGCCAGCAGTTTAAACCTCTATGGCTACACCTTC	CASSLNLYGYTF
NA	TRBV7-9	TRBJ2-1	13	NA	TGTGCCTGCCTGTCGGGGGACTACAATGAGCAGTTCTTC	CACLSGDYNEQFF
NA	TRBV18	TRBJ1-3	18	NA	TGTGCCAGCTCACCACTGTCGGCAGCGCTAAGCTCTGGAAACACCATATATTTT	CASSPLSAALSSGNTIYF
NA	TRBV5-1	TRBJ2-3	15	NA	TGCGCCAGCAGCTTGGGGCAGGGAGGGGGAGATACGCAGTATTTT	CASSLGQGGGDTQYF
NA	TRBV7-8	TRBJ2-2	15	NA	TGTGCCAGCAGCTTAGGAGGGGTTACCGCCGGGGAGCTGTTTTTT	CASSLGGVTAGELFF
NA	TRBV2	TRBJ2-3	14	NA	TGTGCCAGCAGTTGGACCTTGGGCGCAGATACGCAGTATTTT	CASSWTLGADTQYF
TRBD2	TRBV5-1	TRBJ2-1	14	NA	TGCGCCAGCAGCTTGGATAGACTAGCCAATGAGCAGTTCTTC	CASSLDRLANEQFF
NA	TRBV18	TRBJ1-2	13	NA	TGTGCCAGCTCACTGGACAGCAACTATGGCTACACCTTC	CASSLDSNYGYTF
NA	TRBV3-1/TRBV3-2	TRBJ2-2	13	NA	TGTGCCAGCAGCTTCATGGACACCGGGGAGCTGTTTTTT	CASSFMDTGELFF
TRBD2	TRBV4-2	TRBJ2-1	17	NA	TGTGCCAGCAGCCAGGGGACTAGCGCGGGCTCCTACAATGAGCAGTTCTTC	CASSQGTSAGSYNEQFF
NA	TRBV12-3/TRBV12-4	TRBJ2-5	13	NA	TGTGCCAGCAGTCAACAGGGATCAGAGACCCAGTACTTC	CASSQQGSETQYF
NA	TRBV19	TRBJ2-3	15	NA	TGTGCCAGTAGTTCGGGCTTTCAGAGGCGGGATACGCAGTATTTT	CASSSGFQRRDTQYF
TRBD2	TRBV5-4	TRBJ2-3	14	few	TGTGCCAGCAGCCCGAGCGGGAGTCCAGATACGCAGTATTTT	CASSPSGSPDTQYF
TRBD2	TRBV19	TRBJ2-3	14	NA	TGTGCCAGTAGTATAGGGACTAGCCCAGATACGCAGTATTTT	CASSIGTSPDTQYF
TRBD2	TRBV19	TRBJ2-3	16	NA	TGTGCCAGTAGTAAAACACTAGCGGGGAGCACAGATACGCAGTATTTT	CASSKTLAGSTDTQYF
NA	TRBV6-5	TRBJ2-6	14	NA	TGTGCCAGCAGGCACCCTTCTGGGGCCAACGTCCTGACTTTC	CASRHPSGANVLTF
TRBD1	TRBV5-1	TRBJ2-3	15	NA	TGCGCCAGCAGCGACCAGGGGGTTGGTACAGATACGCAGTATTTT	CASSDQGVGTDTQYF
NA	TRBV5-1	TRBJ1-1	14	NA	TGCGCCAGCAGTTACAGGTTAAGGAACACTGAAGCTTTCTTT	CASSYRLRNTEAFF
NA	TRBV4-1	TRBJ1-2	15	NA	TGCGCCAGCAGCCAAGAAGGCGGGACGCCCTATGGCTACACCTTC	CASSQEGGTPYGYTF
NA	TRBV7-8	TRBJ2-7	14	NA	TGTGCCAGCAGCTTAGGTACGGCTACGTACGAGCAGTACTTC	CASSLGTATYEQYF
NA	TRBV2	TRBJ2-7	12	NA	TGTGCCAGCAAAAAGGACAGCTACGAGCAGTACTTC	CASKKDSYEQYF
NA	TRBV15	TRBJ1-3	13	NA	TGTGCCACCAGCGGGACGACTGGAAACACCATATATTTT	CATSGTTGNTIYF
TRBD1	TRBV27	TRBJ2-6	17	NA	TGTGCCAGCACCGGGACAGGACTCATCTCTGGGGCCAACGTCCTGACTTTC	CASTGTGLISGANVLTF
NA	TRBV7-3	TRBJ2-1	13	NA	TGTGCCAGCAGCTCCGACCCCTGGAATGAGCAGTTCTTC	CASSSDPWNEQFF
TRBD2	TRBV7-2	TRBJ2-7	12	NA	TGTGCCAGCAGCTTTGGCGGGAGACTCGTGACCTTC	CASSFGGRLVTF
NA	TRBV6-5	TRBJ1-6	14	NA	TGTGCCAGCAGCTCGGGGCCCTATAATTCACCCCTCCACTTT	CASSSGPYNSPLHF
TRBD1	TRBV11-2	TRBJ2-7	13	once	TGTGCCAGCAGCCCAACAGGGGCCTACGAGCAGTACTTC	CASSPTGAYEQYF
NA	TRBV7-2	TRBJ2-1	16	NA	TGTGCCAGCAGCTTATTGGGGCGGCACGGGTCGAGTGAGCAGTTCTTC	CASSLLGRHGSSEQFF
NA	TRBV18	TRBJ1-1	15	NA	TGTGCCAGCTCACCACCGGGGCAGCAGCCGGTTGAAGCTTTCTTT	CASSPPGQQPVEAFF
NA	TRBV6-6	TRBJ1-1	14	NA	TGTGCCAGCAGTCCCACTGGAGGCAACACTGAAGCTTTCTTT	CASSPTGGNTEAFF
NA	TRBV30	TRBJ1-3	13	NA	TGTGCCTGGAGTGTTAATGGTGGAAACACCATATATTTT	CAWSVNGGNTIYF
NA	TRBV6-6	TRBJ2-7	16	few	TGTGCCAGCAGTTACTCTGGACGGCAGCCCTCCTACGAGCAGTACTTC	CASSYSGRQPSYEQYF
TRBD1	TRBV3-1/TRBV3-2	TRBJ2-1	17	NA	TGTGCCAGCAGCCTGGGGACAGGGGTGGTTACCTACAATGAGCAGTTCTTC	CASSLGTGVVTYNEQFF
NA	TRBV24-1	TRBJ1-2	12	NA	TGTGCCACCAGTGAAAAGAACTATGGCTACACCTTC	CATSEKNYGYTF
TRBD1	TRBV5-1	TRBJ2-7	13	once	TGCGCCAGCAGCGGACAGGGGGTGGGGGAGCAGTACTTC	CASSGQGVGEQYF
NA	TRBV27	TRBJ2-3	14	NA	TGTGCCAGCAGTTTAAGCGTGAGCACAGATACGCAGTATTTT	CASSLSVSTDTQYF
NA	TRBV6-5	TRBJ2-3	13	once	TGTGCCAGCAAAGCGGTTAGCACAGATACGCAGTATTTT	CASKAVSTDTQYF
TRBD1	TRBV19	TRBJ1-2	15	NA	TGTGCCAGTAGTACACTTCAGGGGGTTCGGGATGGCTACACCTTC	CASSTLQGVRDGYTF
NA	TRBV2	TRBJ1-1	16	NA	TGTGCCAGCAGTGTAGAGATTCTTTCAGTGTGGACTGAAGCTTTCTTT	CASSVEILSVWTEAFF
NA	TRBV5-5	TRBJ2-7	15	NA	TGTGCCAGCAGCTTGGGACTACGGAACCTCTACGAGCAGTACTTC	CASSLGLRNLYEQYF